This TCR beta chain is from a study of neoadjuvant anti-PD-1 for oral cavity cancer (dated by TCRdb to the early 2020s). Context from the whole study: Patients mostly received three to four biweekly doses of nivolumab at 3 mg/kg before curative-intent surgical resection. The parent correlative cohort included about a dozen patients, with an approximately 32% response rate. Responders were defined as patients with complete response, partial response or stable disease by RECIST 1.1; non-responders were defined as patients with progression. For patients who did not progress, a fourth nivolumab dose was given around day 43, followed by definitive surgical resection on days 50-56. Study-wide conclusions, independent of this receptor: After neoadjuvant nivolumab, non-responders showed significantly higher T cell clonality (Gini index) in PBMCs than responders did. TCR analyses included only a few patients per response group, and the authors called for larger cohorts for validation. Higher pretreatment blood TCRbeta clonality and lower post-treatment tumor TCRbeta clonality were correlated with higher pretreatment blood Treg/Th17 ratios.

The time point label on this specimen signifies: after neoadjuvant nivolumab, at surgical resection. Patients were newly diagnosed with stage II-IVA oral cavity squamous cell carcinoma and had received no prior systemic or radiation treatment. The cohort was made up of patients with locally advanced, HPV-negative oral cavity squamous cell carcinoma. Peripheral blood mononuclear cells were analyzed directly, without maintenance or expansion in culture. Samples were obtained from a longitudinal correlative study of a single-arm phase II trial of neoadjuvant nivolumab in oral cavity squamous cell carcinoma. Subject-matched pre- and post-treatment PBMCs and tumors from three responders and three non-responders were subjected to genomic DNA-based TCRbeta sequencing. Peripheral blood mononuclear cells were collected before nivolumab treatment and were collected again after treatment, at the time of surgery. The Maxwell RSC DNA from Cells kit was used to isolate genomic DNA from PBMCs.

The germline V end is reduced by 6 bases and the J end by 5 bases; junction bases left unmatched: 12. Its CDR3 holds 15 amino acids, cysteine through phenylalanine. Here the CDR3 DNA is all that survives: 45 bases in frame from base 1. CDR1 and CDR2, per the germline V gene, are MNHNS and SASEGT. For deep sequencing of PBMC libraries, mostly approximately 460 ng of input genomic DNA was used, and six replicates were run per sample. TCRbeta libraries were prepared with the immunoSEQ hsTCRbeta kit according to the manufacturer's instructions. Sequencing of the completed libraries took place using an Illumina NovaSeq 6000 S4 flow cell after they had been pooled to about 3 nM. On the study's bioinformatics: Raw data preprocessing and quality control were performed with the immunoSEQ Analyzer. The analysis was restricted to productive rearrangements, with each unique CDR3 amino acid sequence defining a clonotype. Using the R package tcR, the researchers computed the Gini-Simpson index as their estimate of repertoire clonality. Student's t test was used to compare Gini indices, while Pearson correlation assessed associations with tumor size change. This is the immuneACCESS table as TCRdb keeps it, with only in-frame sequences that have V and J called. A part of the clones is gone; compared with another copy, unresolved V genes explain less than half, and the rest is unexplained. V and J calls and clone size are as listed in that table; D and trimming were resolved from the DNA. The sample table holds tens of thousands of clones, of which approximately 81% were seen once. The ten largest clones take up approximately 3.6% of the sample.

As for this clone: Which antigen it targets is not known. No base quality information exists; no much larger clone differs at one position.

The chain couples TRBV6-1 to TRBJ1-1; the junction holds 7 bases that match TRBD1. The receptor's source is a person aged 35-79 years with oral cavity squamous cell carcinoma. The source material was PBMCs, sampled after nivolumab (anti-PD-1) treatment. The CDR3 in this case is CASRANRGWGTEAFF. The bases are TGTGCCAGCAGGGCAAACAGGGGCTGGGGAACTGAAGCTTTCTTT.